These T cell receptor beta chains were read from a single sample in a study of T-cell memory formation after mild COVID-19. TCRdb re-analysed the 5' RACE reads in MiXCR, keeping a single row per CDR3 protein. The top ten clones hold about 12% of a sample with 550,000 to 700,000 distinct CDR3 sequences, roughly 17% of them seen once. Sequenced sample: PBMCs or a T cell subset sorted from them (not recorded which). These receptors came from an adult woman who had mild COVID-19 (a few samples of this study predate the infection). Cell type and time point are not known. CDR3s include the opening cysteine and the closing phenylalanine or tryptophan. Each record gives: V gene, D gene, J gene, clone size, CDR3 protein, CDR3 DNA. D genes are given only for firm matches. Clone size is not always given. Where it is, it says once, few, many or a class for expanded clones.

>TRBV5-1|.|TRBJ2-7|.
CASSLAGSGSGTYEQYF
TGCGCCAGCAGCTTGGCGGGTTCAGGTTCAGGGACCTACGAGCAGTACTTC
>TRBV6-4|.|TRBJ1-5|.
CASSDSWNQPQHF
TGTGCCAGCAGTGACAGTTGGAATCAGCCCCAGCATTTT
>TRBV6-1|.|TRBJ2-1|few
CASLASAYNEQFF
TGTGCCAGCTTAGCATCGGCCTACAATGAGCAGTTCTTC
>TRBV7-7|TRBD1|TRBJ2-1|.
CASSSGQGSSEQFF
TGTGCTAGCAGCTCGGGACAGGGTTCCAGTGAGCAGTTCTTC
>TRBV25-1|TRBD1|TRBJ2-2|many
CASSGPLGQGAINTGELFF
TGTGCCAGCAGTGGACCTTTGGGACAGGGGGCCATAAACACCGGGGAGCTGTTTTTT
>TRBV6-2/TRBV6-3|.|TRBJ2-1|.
CASSLYTENYNEQFF
TGTGCCAGCAGTTTATATACCGAGAACTACAATGAGCAGTTCTTC
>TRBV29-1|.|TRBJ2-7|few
CSAKGWTGISAEQYF
TGCAGCGCGAAGGGTTGGACGGGGATTTCGGCCGAGCAGTACTTC
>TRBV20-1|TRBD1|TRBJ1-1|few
CSALQGDRTEAFF
TGCAGTGCTCTACAGGGGGATCGGACTGAAGCTTTCTTT
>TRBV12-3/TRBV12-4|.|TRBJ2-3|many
CASSQATDTQYF
TGTGCCAGCAGCCAAGCCACAGATACGCAGTATTTT
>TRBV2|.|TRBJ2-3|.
CASSHSGSSTDTQYF
TGTGCCAGCAGTCATAGCGGTTCTAGCACAGATACGCAGTATTTT
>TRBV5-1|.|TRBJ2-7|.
CASSLTSGYSYEQYF
TGCGCCAGCAGCTTGACATCAGGTTATTCCTACGAGCAGTACTTC
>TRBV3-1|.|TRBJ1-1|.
CASSQGGDGEAFF
TGTGCCAGCAGCCAAGGAGGAGATGGAGAAGCTTTCTTT
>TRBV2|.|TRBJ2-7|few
CASSEGLLFQGYEQYF
TGTGCCAGCAGTGAAGGACTACTATTTCAGGGCTACGAGCAGTACTTC
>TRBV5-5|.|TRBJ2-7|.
CASSFRDINEQYF
TGTGCCAGCAGCTTTAGGGACATCAACGAGCAGTACTTC
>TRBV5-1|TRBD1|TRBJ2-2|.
CASSGDREIGELFF
TGCGCCAGCAGCGGCGACAGGGAGATCGGGGAGCTGTTTTTT
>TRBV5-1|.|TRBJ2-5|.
CASSLGSVGDQETQYF
TGCGCCAGCAGCTTGGGTAGCGTCGGAGACCAAGAGACCCAGTACTTC